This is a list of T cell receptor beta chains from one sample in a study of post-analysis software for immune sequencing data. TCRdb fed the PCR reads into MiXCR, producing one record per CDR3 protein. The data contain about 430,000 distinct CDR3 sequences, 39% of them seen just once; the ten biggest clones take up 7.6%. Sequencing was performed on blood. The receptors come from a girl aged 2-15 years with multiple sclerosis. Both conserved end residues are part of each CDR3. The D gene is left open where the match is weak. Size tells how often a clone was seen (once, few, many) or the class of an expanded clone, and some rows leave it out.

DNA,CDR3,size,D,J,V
TGTGCCAGCAGCTCCGGCGGGACATCCTCCTACGAGCAGTACTTC,CASSSGGTSSYEQYF,few,NA,TRBJ2-7,TRBV7-9
TGTGCCAGCAGATGGACAGGAGGATTGGGAGAGACCCAGTACTTC,CASRWTGGLGETQYF,few,TRBD1,TRBJ2-5,TRBV11-2
TGTGCCAGCAGCCCCCGGGACAGGGGTAACAATGAGCAGTTCTTC,CASSPRDRGNNEQFF,NA,TRBD1,TRBJ2-1,TRBV3-1
TGTGCCAGCAGGGGCACGGGACACCCTCTAAGGAGTTTGGATACGCAGTATTTT,CASRGTGHPLRSLDTQYF,NA,NA,TRBJ2-3,TRBV25-1
TGTGCCAGCAGTGACTCCGATGGAGCTTTCTTT,CASSDSDGAFF,NA,NA,TRBJ1-1,TRBV6-5
TGTGCCAGCAGCGTAGGAGACAAGTACTACGAGCAGTACTTC,CASSVGDKYYEQYF,few,NA,TRBJ2-7,TRBV9
TGTGCCAGCAGCCTCCTATTAGCGGGAGGGAGGCCCTACGAGCAGTACTTC,CASSLLLAGGRPYEQYF,NA,TRBD2,TRBJ2-7,TRBV7-2
TGTGCTAGTGGTTTGATTGGGCAGGCGAACAGTAGGGAGCAGTTCTTC,CASGLIGQANSREQFF,NA,NA,TRBJ2-1,TRBV12-5
TGTGCCAGCAGTTTATCAGGATATTCTTGGGGGCGTCGGTATAATTCACCCCTCCACTTT,CASSLSGYSWGRRYNSPLHF,NA,NA,TRBJ1-6,TRBV27
TGTGCCAGCAGCGCCCCTCAACTTTATGGCTACACCTTC,CASSAPQLYGYTF,NA,NA,TRBJ1-2,TRBV6-2/TRBV6-3
TGTGCCAGCAGCCAAGATGCACCGGGAGTGGGCACAGATACGCAGTATTTT,CASSQDAPGVGTDTQYF,NA,NA,TRBJ2-3,TRBV4-2
TGTGCCAGCAGTACCCAGAGCCGCTTAGATACGCAGTATTTT,CASSTQSRLDTQYF,many,NA,TRBJ2-3,TRBV6-1
TGTGCCAGCAGCCGAGCAGCGGGAGGGGCCACAGATACGCAGTATTTT,CASSRAAGGATDTQYF,NA,TRBD2,TRBJ2-3,TRBV4-2
TGTGCCAGCAGGTTCCGGGGGCCTCGCTACGAGCAGTACTTC,CASRFRGPRYEQYF,few,NA,TRBJ2-7,TRBV27
TGCAGCGTCGTTGGACTCACAGGGGAGACCCAGTACTTC,CSVVGLTGETQYF,few,NA,TRBJ2-5,TRBV29-1
TGCAGCGGTTGCGAGCAGTACTTC,CSGCEQYF,few,NA,TRBJ2-7,TRBV29-1
TGTGCCAGCAGCTTCGACAGGGAACCTTACGAGCAGTACTTC,CASSFDREPYEQYF,few,TRBD1,TRBJ2-7,TRBV7-9
TGTGCCAGCAGCCAAGCTGGCGGAGGCGAGCAGTACTTC,CASSQAGGGEQYF,NA,NA,TRBJ2-7,TRBV3-1
TGCAGCGTTTTACCAACCTCCTACAATGAGCAGTTCTTC,CSVLPTSYNEQFF,few,NA,TRBJ2-1,TRBV29-1
TGCGCCAGCAGCGGCGGGGGGGCGGGCACAGATACGCAGTATTTT,CASSGGGAGTDTQYF,NA,TRBD2,TRBJ2-3,TRBV5-1
TGCAGTGCCCGATGGGCAGGGCAAAATGAGCAGTTCTTC,CSARWAGQNEQFF,NA,NA,TRBJ2-1,TRBV20-1
TGTGCCAGCAGCCAATCGTCAGGGGCGTTGAGCTATGGCTACACCTTC,CASSQSSGALSYGYTF,NA,NA,TRBJ1-2,TRBV3-1
TGTGCCAGTAGTATACGACGGGCCGCCCCGGAAAAGCAGTTCTTC,CASSIRRAAPEKQFF,NA,NA,TRBJ2-1,TRBV19
TGTGCCAGCAGTTATCGGATAACCCCACTTGGTGGCTACACCTTC,CASSYRITPLGGYTF,NA,NA,TRBJ1-2,TRBV6-6
TGCGCCAGCAGCTTGGCCGCGGGAGTAGGGTCACCCCTCCACTTT,CASSLAAGVGSPLHF,few,NA,TRBJ1-6,TRBV5-1
TGTGCCAGCAGTTATCCCGGGACAGGGGGCCAGTACGAGCAGTACTTC,CASSYPGTGGQYEQYF,NA,TRBD1,TRBJ2-7,TRBV6-5
TGTACCAGCAGCTGGACACCAGGGAATGAGCAGTTCTTC,CTSSWTPGNEQFF,NA,NA,TRBJ2-1,TRBV5-5
TGTGCCAGCAGCGCCAGACAGGGGCCATTATCACCCCTCCACTTT,CASSARQGPLSPLHF,few,TRBD1,TRBJ1-6,TRBV9
TGTGCCAGTAGGATGGGGACCGGGACGACTAATGAAAAACTGTTTTTT,CASRMGTGTTNEKLFF,few,NA,TRBJ1-4,TRBV12-3/TRBV12-4
TGTGCCAGCAGCTTAGGGCCAGGCACGCAAGAGACCCAGTACTTC,CASSLGPGTQETQYF,few,NA,TRBJ2-5,TRBV11-2
TGCAGTGCTAAAGGTGGGACAGGGGGGTCCTACGAGCAGTACTTC,CSAKGGTGGSYEQYF,few,TRBD1,TRBJ2-7,TRBV20-1
TGTGCCAGCAGCTTGGCTACTAGCTTTAATGAGCAGTTCTTC,CASSLATSFNEQFF,few,NA,TRBJ2-1,TRBV5-6
TGTGCCAGCAGCTTCCAAGGTGGGGACTACGAGCAGTACTTC,CASSFQGGDYEQYF,few,NA,TRBJ2-7,TRBV7-3
TGCGCCAGCAGCCAAGAATCGGCGGGGGGGCTCACAGATACGCAGTATTTT,CASSQESAGGLTDTQYF,NA,TRBD2,TRBJ2-3,TRBV4-1
TGTGCCTGCAGTTACTCGAAGGACAGCGACTACGGGCAGTACTTC,CACSYSKDSDYGQYF,NA,NA,TRBJ2-7,TRBV6-6
TGCGCCAGCAGCTTGGGGGCAGGGATGCGCAATCAGCCCCAGCATTTT,CASSLGAGMRNQPQHF,NA,NA,TRBJ1-5,TRBV5-1
TGCAGTGCTAGTGGACAGTCGTACCAAGAGACCCAGTACTTC,CSASGQSYQETQYF,NA,NA,TRBJ2-5,TRBV20-1
TGCGCCAGCAGCTGGGAGGGACAGGGGTGGAATGAGCAGGTCTTC,CASSWEGQGWNEQVF,NA,TRBD1,TRBJ2-1,TRBV5-1
TGCGCCAGCAGCTGGGACACCAAAGCTAATGCGGGAGGACACATTCAGTACTTC,CASSWDTKANAGGHIQYF,few,TRBD2,TRBJ2-4,TRBV5-1
TGTGCCAGCAGCGGGAGGACTAGCACAAACTACGAGCAGTACTTC,CASSGRTSTNYEQYF,NA,TRBD2,TRBJ2-7,TRBV7-9
TGCAGCGTGGACCCAGAAGATTACAATGAGCAGTTCTTC,CSVDPEDYNEQFF,few,NA,TRBJ2-1,TRBV29-1
TGTGCCAGCAGTTCCGCCCTGGACAGGGGAGATGGCTACACCTTC,CASSSALDRGDGYTF,NA,TRBD1,TRBJ1-2,TRBV28
TGTGCCAGCAGCTTAAGGGGGCGGTTGAGCCCCTACAATGAGCAGTTCTTC,CASSLRGRLSPYNEQFF,few,NA,TRBJ2-1,TRBV7-3
TGCGCCAGCAGCTTGGAAGGGGCCCTGGGCTACACCTTC,CASSLEGALGYTF,NA,NA,TRBJ1-2,TRBV5-1
TGTGCCTCCAAATACGGGGGACAGGGATCTTACGAGCAGTACTTC,CASKYGGQGSYEQYF,NA,TRBD1,TRBJ2-7,TRBV10-3
TGCAGTGCTAGGTGGTTTGGGGGGGGTTCCCAAGAGACCCAGTACTTC,CSARWFGGGSQETQYF,few,TRBD2,TRBJ2-5,TRBV20-1
TGTGCCAGCAGCTTAATCCAGGGCTCAGATACGCAGTATTTT,CASSLIQGSDTQYF,NA,NA,TRBJ2-3,TRBV11-2
TGCGCCAGCAAGGGCAGTCCCGGTGAGCAGTTCTTC,CASKGSPGEQFF,NA,NA,TRBJ2-1,TRBV5-1
TGTACCACCAGTGATTCATATAGCGGGATTGGCCAAGAGACCCAGTACTTC,CTTSDSYSGIGQETQYF,NA,TRBD2,TRBJ2-5,TRBV24-1
TGTGCCACCAGCAGATCAAAGGGGTGCGAGCAGTACTTC,CATSRSKGCEQYF,NA,NA,TRBJ2-7,TRBV15
TGTGCCAGCAGTCTCAGGGGGACCGGGGAGCTGTTTTTT,CASSLRGTGELFF,NA,TRBD1,TRBJ2-2,TRBV12-3/TRBV12-4
TGTGCCAGCAGTTCCTGGACGGGGGAGCAGTACTTC,CASSSWTGEQYF,few,NA,TRBJ2-7,TRBV28
TGTGCCAGCAGGGGGGACAGGGGCACAGATACGCAGTATTTT,CASRGDRGTDTQYF,NA,TRBD1,TRBJ2-3,TRBV7-8
TGTGCCATCAGTGAGTCCTCGGACGAGCAGTACTTC,CAISESSDEQYF,few,NA,TRBJ2-7,TRBV10-3
TGTGCCAGCAGCTTAGGATGGGAATCTGAAGCTTTCTTT,CASSLGWESEAFF,NA,NA,TRBJ1-1,TRBV11-2
TGTGCCAGCAGTCTTCGACAGGACCCTAACTATGGCTACACCTTC,CASSLRQDPNYGYTF,NA,NA,TRBJ1-2,TRBV12-3/TRBV12-4
TGCGCCAGCAGCCCAACCGGACGTCAAGAGACCCAGTACTTC,CASSPTGRQETQYF,medium-sized,NA,TRBJ2-5,TRBV4-3
TGCAGCGTGCAAACAGGGGTATCGTACGAGCAGTACTTC,CSVQTGVSYEQYF,many,TRBD1,TRBJ2-7,TRBV29-1
TGTGCCAGCAGTCAGGGACTAGCGATTACCGCGAACACCGGGGAGCTGTTTTTT,CASSQGLAITANTGELFF,NA,TRBD2,TRBJ2-2,TRBV7-6